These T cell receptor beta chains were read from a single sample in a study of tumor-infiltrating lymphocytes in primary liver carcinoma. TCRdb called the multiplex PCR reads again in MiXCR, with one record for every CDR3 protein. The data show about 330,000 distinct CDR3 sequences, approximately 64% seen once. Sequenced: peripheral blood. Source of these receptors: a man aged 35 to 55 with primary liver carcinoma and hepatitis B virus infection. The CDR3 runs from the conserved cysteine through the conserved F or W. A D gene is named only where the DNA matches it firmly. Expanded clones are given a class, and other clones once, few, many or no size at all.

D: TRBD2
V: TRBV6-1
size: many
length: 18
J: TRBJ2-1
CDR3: CASQLLPGGEGSYNEQFF
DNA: TGTGCCAGCCAACTCTTGCCGGGAGGTGAAGGATCCTACAATGAGCAGTTCTTC

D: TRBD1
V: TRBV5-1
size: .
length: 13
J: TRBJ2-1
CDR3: CASSLRTGWEQFF
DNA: TGCGCCAGCAGCTTGAGGACAGGGTGGGAGCAGTTCTTC

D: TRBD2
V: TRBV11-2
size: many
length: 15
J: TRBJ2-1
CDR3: CASRSGGTRPHEQFF
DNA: TGTGCCAGCAGGTCGGGGGGGACTAGACCGCATGAGCAGTTCTTC

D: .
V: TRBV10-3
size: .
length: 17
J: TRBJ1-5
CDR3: CFISESVGSLVHQPQHF
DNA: TGTTTCATCAGTGAGTCGGTTGGCTCGCTGGTCCATCAGCCCCAGCATTTT

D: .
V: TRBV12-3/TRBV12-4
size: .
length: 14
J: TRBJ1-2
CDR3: CPSRGGRINYGYTF
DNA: TGTCCCAGCAGGGGTGGACGGATCAACTATGGCTACACCTTC

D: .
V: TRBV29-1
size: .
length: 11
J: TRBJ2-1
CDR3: CSVENGGEHFF
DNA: TGCAGCGTTGAAAACGGCGGGGAGCACTTCTTC

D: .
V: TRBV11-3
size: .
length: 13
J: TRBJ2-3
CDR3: CASSSGQTDTQYF
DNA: TGTGCCAGCAGCTCGGGACAAACGGATACGCAGTATTTT

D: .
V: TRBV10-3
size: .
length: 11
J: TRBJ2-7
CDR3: CATSSSYEQYF
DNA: TGTGCCACAAGTTCGTCCTATGAGCAGTACTTC

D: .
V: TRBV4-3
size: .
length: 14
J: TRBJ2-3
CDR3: CAGSQVGELNTQYF
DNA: TGCGCCGGCAGCCAAGTCGGGGAGTTGAATACGCAGTATTTT

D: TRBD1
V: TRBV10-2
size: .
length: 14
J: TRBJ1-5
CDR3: CANRGQMSNQPQHF
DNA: TGCGCCAACAGGGGACAGATGAGCAATCAGCCCCAGCATTTT

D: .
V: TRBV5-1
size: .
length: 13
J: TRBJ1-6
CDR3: CACTGDSNSPLHF
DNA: TGCGCCTGCACAGGAGACAGTAATTCACCCCTCCACTTT

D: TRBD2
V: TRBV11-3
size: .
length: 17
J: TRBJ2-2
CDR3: CASTLGGLAGWAGKLFF
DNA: TGTGCCAGCACCTTAGGTGGACTAGCGGGTTGGGCCGGGAAGCTGTTTTTT

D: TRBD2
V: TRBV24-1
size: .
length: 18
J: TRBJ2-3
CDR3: CATSDPRTSGSGADTQYF
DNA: TGTGCCACCAGTGATCCCCGGACTAGCGGGTCAGGGGCAGATACGCAGTATTTT

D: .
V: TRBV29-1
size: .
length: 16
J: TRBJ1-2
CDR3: CSVGGDGGLSRYGYTF
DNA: TGCAGCGTTGGAGGGGATGGTGGTTTATCGCGCTATGGCTACACTTTC

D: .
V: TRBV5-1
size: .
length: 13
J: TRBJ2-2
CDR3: CASSPDVFWELFF
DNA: TGCGCCAGTAGCCCGGACGTCTTCTGGGAGCTGTTTTTT

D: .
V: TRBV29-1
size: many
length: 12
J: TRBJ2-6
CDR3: CSVVSGANVLTF
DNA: TGCAGCGTTGTCTCTGGGGCCAACGTCCTGACTTTC

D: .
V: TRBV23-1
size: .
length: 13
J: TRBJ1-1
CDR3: CASSQYPCTEAFF
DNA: TGCGCCAGCAGTCAATATCCCTGCACTGAAGCTTTCTTT

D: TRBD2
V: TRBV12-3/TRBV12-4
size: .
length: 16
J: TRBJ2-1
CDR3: CASNGLARGSYNEQFF
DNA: TGTGCCAGCAACGGACTAGCGAGAGGCTCCTACAATGAGCAGTTCTTT

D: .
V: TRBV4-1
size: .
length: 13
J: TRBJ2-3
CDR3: CASIQDRPDTQFF
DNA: TGCGCCAGCATCCAAGATAGACCAGATACGCAGTTTTTT

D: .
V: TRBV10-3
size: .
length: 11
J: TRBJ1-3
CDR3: CVTSEGNTIYF
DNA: TGTGTCACCAGCGAGGGAAACACCATATATTTT

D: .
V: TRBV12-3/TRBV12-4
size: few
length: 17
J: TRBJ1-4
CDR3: CASSLNGGEFIGEKLFF
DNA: TGTGCCAGCAGTTTAAACGGCGGGGAGTTCATTGGAGAAAAACTGTTTTTT

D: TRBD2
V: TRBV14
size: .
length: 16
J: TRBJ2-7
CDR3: CASSQGIAGITYEQYF
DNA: TGTGCCAGCAGCCAAGGGATAGCGGGAATAACCTACGAGCAGTACTTC

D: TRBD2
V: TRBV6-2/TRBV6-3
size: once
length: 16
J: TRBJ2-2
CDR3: CASSYGGLAGIGELFF
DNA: TGTGCCAGCAGTTACGGGGGACTAGCGGGAATCGGGGAGCTGTTTTTT

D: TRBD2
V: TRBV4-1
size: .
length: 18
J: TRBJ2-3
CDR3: CASSQDQRGLPPQVTQYF
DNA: TGCGCCAGCAGCCAAGATCAAAGGGGACTACCTCCCCAAGTTACGCAGTATTTT

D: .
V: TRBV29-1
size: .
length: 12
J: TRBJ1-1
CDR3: CSVDLGDTEAFF
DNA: TGCAGCGTTGACTTGGGGGACACTGAAGCTTTCTTT

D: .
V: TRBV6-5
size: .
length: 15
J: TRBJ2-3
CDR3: CASSQGTAEPDRQYF
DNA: TGTGCCAGCAGCCAAGGGACGGCTGAACCCGATAGGCAGTATTTT

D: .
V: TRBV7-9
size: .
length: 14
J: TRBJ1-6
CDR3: CASSYTGRNSSLHF
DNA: TGTGCCAGCAGCTATACAGGGCGGAATTCATCCCTCCACTTT

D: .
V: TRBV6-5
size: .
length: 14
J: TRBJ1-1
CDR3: CATQQGVAYTEAFF
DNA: TGTGCCACTCAACAGGGTGTTGCGTACACTGAAGCTTTCTTT

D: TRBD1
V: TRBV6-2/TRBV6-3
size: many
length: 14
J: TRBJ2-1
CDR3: CASSNGQAYNEQFF
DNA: TGTGCCAGCAGTAACGGACAGGCCTACAATGAGCAGTTCTTC

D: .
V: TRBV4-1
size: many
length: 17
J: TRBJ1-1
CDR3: CASSQGGGAGGITEAFF
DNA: TGCGCCAGCAGCCAAGGGGGAGGCGCGGGGGGGATCACTGAAGCTTTCTTT

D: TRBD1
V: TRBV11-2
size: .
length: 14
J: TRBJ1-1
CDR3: CASSLVGGIVEAFF
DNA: TGTGCCAGCAGCTTAGTAGGGGGCATCGTTGAAGCTTTCTTT

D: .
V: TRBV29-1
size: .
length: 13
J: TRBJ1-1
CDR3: CSVEGHGWTEAFF
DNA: TGCAGCGTTGAAGGGCATGGGTGGACCGAAGCTTTCTTT

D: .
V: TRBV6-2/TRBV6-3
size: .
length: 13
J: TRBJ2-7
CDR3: CASSYWAGTEQYF
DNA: TGTGCCAGCAGCTACTGGGCAGGCACCGAGCAGTACTTC

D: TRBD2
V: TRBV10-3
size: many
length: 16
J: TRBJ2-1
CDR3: CAISASGSALSNEQFF
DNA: TGTGCCATCAGTGCTAGCGGGAGCGCTTTATCCAATGAGCAGTTCTTC

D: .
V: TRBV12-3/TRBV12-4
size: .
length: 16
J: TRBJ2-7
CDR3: CASSFRGAGVSYEQYF
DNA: TGTGCCAGCAGTTTTAGGGGGGCGGGGGTCTCCTACGAGCAGTACTTC